This T cell receptor beta chain was sequenced in a study of identical twins. TCRdb analysed the 5' RACE reads with MiXCR anew, one entry per CDR3 protein. The sample has around 550,000 distinct CDR3 sequences; 15% are singletons. V was pared by 7 bases and J by 3 bases, with 12 bases of the junction left unmatched. Germline-derived CDR1 and CDR2 are MNHNS and SASEGT. The CDR3 covers 16 residues. This clonotype was observed a few times. These data are also associated with another study on yellow fever vaccine responses in identical twins.

The chain uses TRBV6-1 and TRBJ2-3; 8 nucleotides line up with TRBD1. The sample was CD4+ T cells sorted from blood. The TCR originated in a woman aged 18-35 years in good health. The CDR3 loop reads CASIALPGQVTDTQYF. The CDR3 DNA sequence: TGTGCCAGCATAGCCCTTCCGGGACAGGTAACAGATACGCAGTATTTT.